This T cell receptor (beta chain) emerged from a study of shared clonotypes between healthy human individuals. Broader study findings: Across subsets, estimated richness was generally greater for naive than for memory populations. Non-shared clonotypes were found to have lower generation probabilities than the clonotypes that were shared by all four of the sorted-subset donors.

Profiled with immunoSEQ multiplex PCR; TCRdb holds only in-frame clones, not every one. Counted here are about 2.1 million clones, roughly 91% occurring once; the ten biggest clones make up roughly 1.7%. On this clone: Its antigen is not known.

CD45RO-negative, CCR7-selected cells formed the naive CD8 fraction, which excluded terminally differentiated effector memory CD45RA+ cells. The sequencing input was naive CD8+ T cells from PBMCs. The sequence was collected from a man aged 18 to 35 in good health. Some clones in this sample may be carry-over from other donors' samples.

The CDR3 protein is CASSIVGGNPSWQYF. The CDR3 nucleotides read TGTGCCAGTAGTATAGTTGGCGGGAACCCTTCTTGGCAGTACTTC. The chain couples TRBV19 to TRBJ2-7; D is perhaps TRBD2 (6 bases). Per the germline V gene, CDR1 is LNHDA and CDR2 is SQIVND (reference sequence). V was trimmed by 1 base and J by 9 bases, leaving 19 bases between them. The CDR3 runs 15 residues.